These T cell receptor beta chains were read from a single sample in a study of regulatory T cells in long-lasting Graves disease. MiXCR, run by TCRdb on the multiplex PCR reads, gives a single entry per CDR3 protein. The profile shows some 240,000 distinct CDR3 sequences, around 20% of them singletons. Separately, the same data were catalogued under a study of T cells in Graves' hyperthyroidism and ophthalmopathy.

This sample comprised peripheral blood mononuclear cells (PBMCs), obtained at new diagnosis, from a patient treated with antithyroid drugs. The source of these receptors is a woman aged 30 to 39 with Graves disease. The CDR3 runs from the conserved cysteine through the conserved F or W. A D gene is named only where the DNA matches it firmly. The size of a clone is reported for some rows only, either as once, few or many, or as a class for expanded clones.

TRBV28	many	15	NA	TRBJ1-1	TGTGCCAGCAACTTACGGGGGCTCTACGCCGCTGAAGCTTTCTTT	CASNLRGLYAAEAFF
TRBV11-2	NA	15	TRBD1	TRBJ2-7	TGTGCCAGCAGCTTAGAAGGGACAGGTTACTACGAGCAGTACTTC	CASSLEGTGYYEQYF
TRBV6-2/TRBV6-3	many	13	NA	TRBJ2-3	TGTGCCAGCCGACGTTCTACCACAGATACGCAGTATTTT	CASRRSTTDTQYF
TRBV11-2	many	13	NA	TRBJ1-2	TGTGCCAGCAGCTCCTCGCGGGTCTATGGCTACACCTTC	CASSSSRVYGYTF
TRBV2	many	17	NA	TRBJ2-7	TGTGCCAGCAATTTGAGAAATTCAGGGGCTTTCTCCTACGAGCAGTACTTC	CASNLRNSGAFSYEQYF
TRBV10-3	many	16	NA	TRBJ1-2	TGTGCCATCAGTGAGTCGCCGGTGGGCTCGGGGTATGGCTACACCTTC	CAISESPVGSGYGYTF
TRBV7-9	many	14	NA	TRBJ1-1	TGTGCCAGCAGCTCCTGGCCAGAGAACATTGAAGCTTTCTTT	CASSSWPENIEAFF
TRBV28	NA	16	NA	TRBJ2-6	TGTGCCAGCAGCCCCACCACAGGCGGTGGGGCCAACGTCCTGACTTTC	CASSPTTGGGANVLTF
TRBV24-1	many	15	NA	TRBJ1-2	TGTGCCACCAGCGATGGGAGGGCCCCTAACTATGGCTACACCTTC	CATSDGRAPNYGYTF
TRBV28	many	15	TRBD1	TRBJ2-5	TGTGCCAGCAGTCCCCCCGGACAGGGCTGGGAGACCCAGTACTTC	CASSPPGQGWETQYF
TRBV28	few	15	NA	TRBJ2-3	TGTGCCAGCAGCCCAGCAGGTTCGATCACAGATACGCAGTATTTT	CASSPAGSITDTQYF
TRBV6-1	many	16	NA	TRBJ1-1	TGTGCCAGCAGTGAATTGGGCTCCCCTCAGGGAACTGAAGCTTTCTTT	CASSELGSPQGTEAFF
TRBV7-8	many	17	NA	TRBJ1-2	TGTGCCAGCAGCTTAGTAGAAGTGGGGGGATCCAACTATGGCTACACCTTC	CASSLVEVGGSNYGYTF
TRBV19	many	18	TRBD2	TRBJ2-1	TGTGCCAGTAGGGAACATGCGGTGGTAGCGGGGTTCTACAATGAGCAGTTCTTC	CASREHAVVAGFYNEQFF
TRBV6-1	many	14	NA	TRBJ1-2	TGTGCCAGCAGTGAAGCGCACGGGGGGCTTGGCTACACCTTC	CASSEAHGGLGYTF
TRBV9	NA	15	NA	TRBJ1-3	TGTGCCAGCAGCGTAGAAATTTCCCCTGGAAACACCATATATTTT	CASSVEISPGNTIYF
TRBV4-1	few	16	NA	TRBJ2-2	TGCGCCAGCAGCCGGGTTGGTGGAGGTGATACCGGGGAGCTGTTTTTT	CASSRVGGGDTGELFF
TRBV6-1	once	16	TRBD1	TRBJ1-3	TGTGCCAACAGACCGATGGACAGGGTCTCTGGAAACACCATATATTTT	CANRPMDRVSGNTIYF
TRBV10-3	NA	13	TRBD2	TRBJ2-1	TGTGCCATCCGACCTAGCGGGATCGATGAGCAGTTCTTC	CAIRPSGIDEQFF
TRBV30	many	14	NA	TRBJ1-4	TGTGCCTGGAGTGTAGGAACAACTAATGAAAAACTGTTTTTT	CAWSVGTTNEKLFF
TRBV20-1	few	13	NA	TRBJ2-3	TGCAGTGCTTTTAGCGCTAGCACAGATACGCAGTATTTT	CSAFSASTDTQYF
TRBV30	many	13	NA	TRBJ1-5	TGTGCCTGGAGTCGCTCGGGCAATCAGCCCCAGCATTTT	CAWSRSGNQPQHF
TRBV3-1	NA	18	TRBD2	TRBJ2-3	TGTGCCAGCAGCCAAGTACCCGGGACTAGAAGGTTCTCAGATACGCAGTATTTT	CASSQVPGTRRFSDTQYF
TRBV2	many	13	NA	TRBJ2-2	TGTGCCAGCAGATCCAATGGCCCCGGGGAGCTGTTTTTT	CASRSNGPGELFF
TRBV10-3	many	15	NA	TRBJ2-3	TGTGCCATCAGTGAGTCTACGGGTAGCACAGATACGCAGTATTTT	CAISESTGSTDTQYF
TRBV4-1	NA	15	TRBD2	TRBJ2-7	TGCGCCAGCAGCGCGAGGACTAGCGTCCTAGGCGAGCAGTACTTC	CASSARTSVLGEQYF
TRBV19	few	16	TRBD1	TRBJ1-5	TGTGCCAGTAGTATACTGGGACAGGTAGTCAATCAGCCCCAGCATTTT	CASSILGQVVNQPQHF
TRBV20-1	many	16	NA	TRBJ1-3	TGCAGTGCTAGTGGGGAAGGGGCGGTGAGGGGGAACACCATATATTTT	CSASGEGAVRGNTIYF
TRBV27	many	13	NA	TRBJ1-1	TGTGCCAGCAGTTTACCCATATGGACTGAAGCTTTCTTT	CASSLPIWTEAFF
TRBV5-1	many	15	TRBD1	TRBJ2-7	TGCGCCAGCAGCTGGGCCGGGACAGGGGACTACGAGCAGTACTTC	CASSWAGTGDYEQYF
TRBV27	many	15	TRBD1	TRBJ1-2	TGTGCCAGCAGTATCCGCCGGGACAGGGGCGGTGGCTACACCTTC	CASSIRRDRGGGYTF
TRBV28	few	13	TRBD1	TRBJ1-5	TGTGCCTGTAGGACAGGGAACAGGCAGCCCCAGCATTTT	CACRTGNRQPQHF
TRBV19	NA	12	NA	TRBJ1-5	TGTGCCAGTAGTATACTCGGGGGGCCCCAGCATTTT	CASSILGGPQHF
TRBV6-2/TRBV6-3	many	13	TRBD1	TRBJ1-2	TGTGCCAGCACCCGGGACAGGGGAAGTGGCTACACCTTC	CASTRDRGSGYTF
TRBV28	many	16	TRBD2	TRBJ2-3	TGTGCCAGCAGTCCCCACCTAGCGGGAAGCACAGATACGCAGTATTTT	CASSPHLAGSTDTQYF
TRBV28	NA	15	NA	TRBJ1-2	TGTGCCAGCAGTTTTGTTCTGCCTGGGGGCTATGGCTACACCTTC	CASSFVLPGGYGYTF
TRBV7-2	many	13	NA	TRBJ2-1	TGTGCCAGCAGCTCCACCATCGGAACAGAGCAGTTCTTC	CASSSTIGTEQFF
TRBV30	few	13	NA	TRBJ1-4	TGTGCCTGGAGCACAGGGCGGGGTGAAAAACTGTTTTTT	CAWSTGRGEKLFF
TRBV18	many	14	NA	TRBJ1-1	TGTGCCAGCTCATCTTCAGCAAAGGGAACTGAAGCTTTCTTT	CASSSSAKGTEAFF
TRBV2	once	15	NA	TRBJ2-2	TGTGCCAGCAGTGGACAGACAGTCGAGACCGGGGAGCTGTTTTTT	CASSGQTVETGELFF
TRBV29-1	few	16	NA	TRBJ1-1	TGCACCGAAATTCGTACAGGGCGTCATATGAACACTGAAGCTTTCTTT	CTEIRTGRHMNTEAFF